This TCR beta chain was sequenced during a study of breast tumors, draining lymph nodes, adjacent tissues (dated by TCRdb to the mid-2010s). Describing the broader study: The study compared TCR beta repertoires across tumor, adjacent nontumor tissue and axillary lymph nodes from breast cancer patients. The study was designed to assess the relationships and possible T-cell exchange between tumor, surrounding tissue and draining lymph node repertoires in human breast cancer. What the work shows at the level of the full study, not this receptor alone: Tumor T-cell repertoires showed less diversity than lymph node repertoires and more diversity than nontumor tissue repertoires, and tumor T-cell repertoires showed preferential V and J gene usage. The conclusion that tumor T cells originate in lymph nodes was framed as consistent with a hypothesis rather than directly demonstrated. The data were judged consistent with most tumor T cells deriving from the lymph node and then expanding within tumor tissue. Tumor and nontumor tissue repertoires were found to be significantly more similar in luminal-like than in basal-like breast cancer.

Including cysteine and phenylalanine, the CDR3 has 15 amino acids. The CDR3 DNA has 45 bases and is translated from base 1. Trimming leaves V shorter by 8 bases and J shorter by 1 base, with the junction holding 4 bases beyond the gene matches. From the germline V gene (reference sequence), CDR1 is DFQATT and CDR2 is SNEGSKA. Points on this clonotype: This receptor's antigen is unknown. No base quality values were provided; no much bigger clone lies one nucleotide off.

Reads for this sample came from an Illumina HiSeq 2000. TCR beta chain libraries were generated through multiplex PCR amplification. High-throughput sequencing was used to analyze the amplified TCR beta chain products. TCRdb trimmed the raw reads at Q25, called clones with MiXCR and kept productive beta chains. Rows matching on CDR3 protein sequence are summarized as one entry with the most common DNA and genes. The sample table records 60,000 to 75,000 distinct CDR3 sequences; roughly 57% of these occur just once. Roughly a fifth of the sample is held by the ten biggest clonotypes. Sequences were obtained from breast tumor tissue. Recombination joined TRBV20-1 with TRBJ2-1, and TRBD2 aligns with 14 junction nucleotides. This sequence originates from a female donor with breast cancer. Some clones in this sample may be carry-over from other donors' samples. CDR3 region: CSQTSGRASYNEQFF. The DNA sequence is TGCAGTCAGACTAGCGGGAGGGCATCCTACAATGAGCAGTTCTTC.